Below, one T cell receptor beta chain is given with its context. Its recognized antigen is unknown. Base qualities are not recorded, but no much larger clone differs from it by a single base. The sample originates from a study of blood T cell repertoires in COVID-19 (dated by TCRdb to 2018 to 2020). At the level of the whole study: Collaborator samples came from the United States, Italy and Spain and covered acute and convalescent phases of COVID-19. Where HLA class I and class II types were available, the types were taken from metadata supplied by the sample provider, not from assay-based typing. The repertoires were released in a freely available public database meant as a resource for research on the immune response to SARS-CoV-2. The dataset comprised deeply sampled blood TCRbeta repertoires from subjects exposed to, actively infected with, or recovered from COVID-19. The sample metadata nearly always contained a de-identified subject ID, COVID-19 status, age in years and sex. Samples were obtained from the ongoing ImmuneRACE study (first 160 participants) and from over 1,000 subjects provided by 6 global collaborators. The material from the prospective study consisted of cDNA or gDNA derived from T cells, B-cell-depleted T cells, or PBMCs. General study outcomes and caveats: Clinical and demographic metadata were provided uncurated, with the amount varying by source and participant.

The CDR3 has 14 amino acids, counting the end cysteine and phenylalanine. The entry retains the CDR3 DNA only, 42 bases that are in frame from base 1. From the germline V gene, CDR1 is SGHAT and CDR2 is FQNNGV. V is cut back by 6 bases and J by 1 base, with 4 bases in the junction unmatched. TCRbeta CDR3 regions were amplified from genomic DNA by means of the immunoSEQ Assay, a bias-controlled multiplex PCR. The published analysis was carried out like this. The number of nucleated cells in each sample was estimated from the amplification of reference gene primers within the assay. To quantify the absolute abundance of each unique TCRbeta CDR3 rearrangement, sequence reads were collapsed and filtered. For each sample, productive Simpson clonality was calculated as the square root of Simpson's diversity index over productive rearrangements. TCRdb obtained this table from immuneACCESS and retained in-frame rearrangements with V and J assigned. These tables miss some clones; where compared with another copy, unresolved V genes account for less than half of the shortfall, and the remainder is unexplained. From that table come the V and J calls and clone size; the DNA was used to work out D and trimming. Recorded for this sample are 260,000 or so clones; about nine tenths of them occurred a single time. Jointly, the top ten make up 2.6% of the sample.

Enrolling through a virtual design, the prospective study's participants ranged in age from roughly 18 to 100 years and lived across 20 to 25 United States geographic areas. To assign participants to cohorts, the prospective study relied on clinical history that participants themselves reported in a screening survey and a study questionnaire. In the prospective study, mobile phlebotomists collected whole blood, serum and a nasopharyngeal or oropharyngeal swab from each participant. Over a roughly two-month period, participants in the prospective study had the option of providing additional blood draws and questionnaires. Prospective study blood samples were shipped either frozen or at room temperature before DNA extraction.

The chain uses TRBV11-2 and TRBJ2-5, with 8 bases matching TRBD2. Input material: PBMCs or T cells enriched from blood (not recorded which). The clonotype was recovered from a young woman with acute COVID-19. The CDR3 is CASRTSALQETQYF. The sequenced DNA is TGTGCCAGCAGGACTAGCGCCCTCCAAGAGACCCAGTACTTC.